The T cell receptor beta chain under discussion was sequenced for a study of radiation and T cells in renal cell carcinoma. The time point denotes: blood 2 weeks post-SBRT. Sample treatment: 15 Gy SBRT to primary tumor, nephrectomy 4 weeks later. Deletions cut 6 bases from V and 1 base from J, with 15 bases between. The germline gives CDR1 MNHEY, CDR2 SVGAGI. The CDR3 spans 15 residues. The repertoire was sequenced with immunoSEQ multiplex PCR; TCRdb's copy has only in-frame clones and lacks some. The data hold 100,000 to 150,000 clones, with 85% to 90% observed a single time. Sequencing used blood, obtained from a patient whose treatment included radiotherapy and nephrectomy. The clonotype was recovered from a woman between 65 and 79 years old with renal cell carcinoma. The J gene is TRBJ1-1, the V gene TRBV6-5; D is unresolved. CDR3 coding DNA: TGTGCCAGCAGGCCTTCAGAGGAAAGGAACACTGAAGCTTTCTTT. Protein sequence: CASRPSEERNTEAFF.